These 25 T cell receptor beta chains were sequenced from one sample in a study of control samples from healthy donors and cancer patients. Method: immunoSEQ multiplex PCR; TCRdb's copy keeps in-frame clones and lacks some. The data hold around 180,000 clones, with approximately 94% observed a single time. The sample was blood. Source of these receptors: a woman aged 18-30 years in good health.

The CDR3 spells CASSEMELQNTEAFF. The CDR3 DNA follows: TGTGCCAGCAGTGAGATGGAACTTCAGAACACTGAAGCTTTCTTT. The V call is TRBV2, the J call TRBJ1-1, with D uncertain. Trimming took 3 bases from V and 1 from J, leaving 12 bases between them. Germline loops: CDR1 SNHLY, CDR2 FYNNEI. The CDR3 consists of 15 residues.

V and J are TRBV6-5 and TRBJ1-4; tentatively, D is TRBD1 (6 bases). CDR1 is MNHEY and CDR2 is SVGAGI in the germline V gene. CDR3 length: 15 residues. V dropped 2 bases and J dropped 2 bases, with 9 bases sitting between them. CDR3 protein: CASSYAGATNEKLFF. The CDR3 DNA sequence: TGTGCCAGCAGTTACGCAGGGGCGACTAATGAAAAACTGTTTTTT.

The chain has TRBV5-8 and TRBJ2-3; 7 bases agree with TRBD2. Germline trimming cut 0 bases from V and 5 bases from J; bases unmatched to any gene: 6. This CDR3 spans 15 amino acids. Germline assignment: CDR1 SGHTS and CDR2 YDEGEE. CDR3: CASSLGLAARDTQYF. The CDR3 DNA is TGTGCCAGCAGCTTGGGGCTAGCGGCGAGAGATACGCAGTATTTT.

CDR3 nucleotide sequence: TGTGCCAGCAGCCTGGGGACTAGCGGGAGAGATGAGCAGTTCTTC. This gives the protein CASSLGTSGRDEQFF. The V and J genes are TRBV3-1 (or the pseudogene TRBV3-2) and TRBJ2-1, with 14 positions matching TRBD2. The germline V gene encodes CDR1 LGHDT and CDR2 YNNKEL (reference sequence). This CDR3 contains 15 residues. J lost 8 bases, V lost 4 bases, and 4 bases had no gene match.

V usage is TRBV15 and J usage is TRBJ1-1; the match to TRBD1 covers 8 bases. Trimming removed 5 bases from V and 5 bases from J; junction bases left unmatched: 13. Per germline, CDR1 LNHNV and CDR2 YYDKDF (reference sequence). This CDR3 region has 16 residues. DNA of the CDR3: TGTGCCACCAGCTCAAGGACAGGGAGTATAAGTACTGAAGCTTTCTTT. Amino acids: CATSSRTGSISTEAFF.

The chain has TRBV6-2 or TRBV6-3 and TRBJ1-5, with a possible D match to TRBD1 (5 bases). The CDR3 spans 16 residues. Between the trimmed V and J ends, which lost 4 bases and 4 bases, there was a span of 17 bases. Germline V lookup: CDR1 MNHEY, CDR2 SVGEGT. This chain's CDR3 is CASSLREGRINQPQHF. The CDR3 DNA sequence: TGTGCCAGCAGTTTACGGGAGGGACGGATAAATCAGCCCCAGCATTTT.

The chain uses TRBV4-3 and TRBJ2-1, with D uncertain. V shed 1 base and J shed 8 bases, with 6 bases lying between them. The CDR3 runs 12 residues. Germline assignment: CDR1 LGHNA and CDR2 YSLEER. The CDR3 sequence is CASSQVGYEQFF. CDR3 in DNA: TGCGCCAGCAGCCAAGTTGGGTATGAGCAGTTCTTC.

The chain has TRBV4-3 and TRBJ2-1, with D possibly TRBD2 on 6 matching bases. This CDR3 has 14 residues. The V end was cut by 1 base, the J end by 8 bases, with 12 bases between. Germline CDR1 reads LGHNA; CDR2 reads YSLEER. The CDR3 sequence: CASSQGRGLYEQFF. The CDR3 nucleotides read TGCGCCAGCAGCCAAGGGCGGGGATTGTATGAGCAGTTCTTC.

The rearrangement links TRBV19 to TRBJ2-7, with TRBD1 matching over 10 bases. Germline V gene lookup returns CDR1 LNHDA and CDR2 SQIVND (reference sequence). The CDR3 sequence is 14 residues long. The junction had 10 bases not matched to a gene; V was cut back by 10 bases and J by 4 bases. CDR3 region: CATRQGAAGYEQYF. The CDR3 bases are TGTGCCACAAGACAGGGGGCCGCAGGGTACGAGCAGTACTTC. Filled out from reference TRBV19 and TRBJ2-7, the complete variable domain reads DGGITQSPKYLFRKEGQNVTLSCEQNLNHDAMYWYRQDPGQGLRLIYYSQIVNDFQKGDIAEGYSVSREKKESFPLTVTSAQKNPTAFYLCATRQGAAGYEQYFGPGTRLTVT.

The chain joins TRBV21-1 to TRBJ1-4. TRBV21-1 is a known pseudogene. CDR3 length: 13 amino acids. The CDR3: CASSKGIGDKLFF. In DNA form, the CDR3 reads TGTGCCAGCAGCAAAGGAATAGGGGACAAACTGTTTTTT.

The V call is TRBV6-5, the J call TRBJ2-7; D is perhaps TRBD1 or TRBD2 (5 bases each). Looked up from germline, CDR1 is MNHEY and CDR2 is SVGAGI. This CDR3 has 14 residues. Between the trimmed V and J ends, which lost 6 bases and 5 bases, there was a span of 17 bases. This CDR3 is CASSPARDGHEQYF. Here the CDR3 DNA reads TGTGCCAGCAGCCCCGCCCGGGACGGCCACGAGCAGTACTTC.

V is TRBV6-5 and J is TRBJ1-1; D perhaps matches TRBD1 (5 bases). The CDR3 runs to 15 residues. Germline CDR1 is MNHEY and CDR2 is SVGAGI. The V end was cut by 6 bases, the J end by 5 bases, with 19 bases between. CDR3 DNA: TGTGCCAGCAGGATGGAGGGCAGGTGGGGGACTGAAGCTTTCTTT. This translates into CASRMEGRWGTEAFF.

The chain carries TRBV6-5 and TRBJ2-7; 8 nucleotides align to TRBD2. Per the germline V gene, CDR1 is MNHEY and CDR2 is SVGAGI. The CDR3 is 15 residues long. With 7 bases clipped from V and 2 bases from J, the junction kept 10 bases outside the gene matches. CDR3 amino acids: CASTISGAFTYEQYF. The CDR3 DNA reads TGTGCCAGCACCATTAGCGGGGCCTTTACCTACGAGCAGTACTTC.

The gene calls are TRBV11-2 and TRBJ2-5, with 7 bases lining up with TRBD1. The germline gives CDR1 SGHAT, CDR2 FQNNGV. V dropped 0 bases and J dropped 9; count of bases not matched to a gene: 10. The CDR3 loop spans 15 amino acids. The CDR3 sequence is CASSLEGQTREPQYF. The CDR3 DNA is TGTGCCAGCAGCTTAGAGGGACAGACAAGGGAGCCCCAGTACTTC.

This rearrangement joins TRBV5-1 to TRBJ2-7; 7 bases line up with TRBD1. There are 14 residues in the CDR3. CDR1 and CDR2 from the germline V gene are SGHRS and YFSETQ. J was trimmed by 5 bases and V by 3 bases; bases with no gene match: 8. The CDR3 reads CASSSGQVIHEQYF. The CDR3 region has the DNA TGCGCCAGCAGCTCCGGACAGGTCATCCACGAGCAGTACTTC.

This chain links TRBV11-1 with TRBJ2-1, with 10 bases that match TRBD1. The germline V gene encodes CDR1 SGHAT and CDR2 FQDESV (reference sequence). Trimming at V came to 6 bases and at J to 4 bases, leaving 6 bases not matched to a gene. This CDR3 is 15 amino acids long. DNA of the CDR3: TGTGCCAGCAGTTCGGACAGGGGGGGGTACAATGAGCAGTTCTTC. It yields the protein CASSSDRGGYNEQFF.

CDR3 in amino acids: CASSNTGDTEAFF. The DNA for the CDR3 is TGTGCCAGCAGTAATACTGGTGATACTGAAGCTTTCTTT. The rearrangement links TRBV28 to TRBJ1-1; D unresolved. From germline, CDR1 is MDHEN and CDR2 SYDVKM. CDR3 length: 13 amino acids. Deletions cut 5 bases from V and 5 bases from J, with 12 bases between.

This clone was seen a few times. The same CDR3 arises from other DNA sequences in this sample as well. This chain joins TRBV5-1 and TRBJ2-2; the match to TRBD2 covers 12 bases. V gave up 0 bases and J gave up 5 bases; unmatched junction bases: 2. Germline V gene data show CDR1 as SGHRS and CDR2 as YFSETQ. This CDR3 region has 16 residues. CDR3 protein: CASSLALAGGTGELFF. Here the CDR3 DNA reads TGCGCCAGCAGCTTGGCGCTAGCGGGAGGGACCGGGGAGCTGTTTTTT.

The V gene is TRBV10-3, the J gene TRBJ2-1; 9 bases agree with TRBD1. V trimming: 2 bases; J trimming: 6 bases; junction bases outside the gene matches: 5. The CDR3 is 15 residues long. Germline V gives CDR1 ENHRY, CDR2 SYGVKD. As DNA, the CDR3 is TGTGCCATCAGTGAGCGAGACAGGGGGTCCAATGAGCAGTTCTTC. The encoded protein is CAISERDRGSNEQFF.

This sequence joins TRBV28 and TRBJ1-5; TRBD1 aligns across 7 bases. Germline CDR1 and CDR2: MDHEN and SYDVKM. The CDR3 is 15 residues long. Germline trimming cut 2 bases from V and 6 bases from J; bases unmatched to any gene: 7. CDR3 amino acids: CASSLGDRRLQPQHF. The CDR3 DNA is TGTGCCAGCAGTTTAGGGGACAGACGGCTTCAGCCCCAGCATTTT.

The chain carries TRBV4-2 and TRBJ2-1; D perhaps matches TRBD2 (6 bases). The CDR3 is 16 amino acids. Germline V gene sequence: CDR1 LGHNA, CDR2 YNFKEQ. The V and J ends lost 3 bases and 3 bases respectively, with 15 bases between them. The CDR3 here is CASSQGVGGSYNEQFF. In nucleotides, the CDR3 is TGTGCCAGCAGCCAGGGGGTCGGGGGAAGCTACAATGAGCAGTTCTTC.

V is TRBV15 and J is TRBJ2-3; D is unclear. Trimming stripped 3 bases from V and 5 bases from J, with 15 bases between. CDR3 size: 15 residues. Germline CDR1 and CDR2: LNHNV and YYDKDF (reference sequence). As DNA, the CDR3 is TGTGCCACCAGCAGTACAGTTTTCCTGGGAGATACGCAGTATTTT. It specifies CATSSTVFLGDTQYF.

V and J are TRBV7-2 and TRBJ2-2; 14 positions agree with TRBD2. This CDR3 is built from 19 residues. V gave up 5 bases and J gave up 2 bases; unmatched junction bases: 10. Per germline, CDR1 SGHTA and CDR2 FQGNSA. CDR3 sequence reads: CASSKIGLAGGLNTGELFF. The CDR3 nucleotides read TGTGCCAGCAGCAAAATAGGACTAGCGGGGGGCCTTAACACCGGGGAGCTGTTTTTT.

This chain joins TRBV24-1 and TRBJ2-2; D may be TRBD1 (5 bases). The V gene's germline CDR1 is KGHDR and CDR2 SFDVKD. Trimming took off 3 bases at V and 4 bases at J, with 17 bases between the two ends. CDR3 length equals 17 residues. As DNA, the CDR3 is TGTGCCACCAGTGATCGAGCATTGCAGGGCCGCACCGGGGAGCTGTTTTTT. Protein sequence: CATSDRALQGRTGELFF.

The genes are TRBV7-2 and TRBJ2-1, with 10 bases identical to TRBD2. The CDR3 length is 15 residues. The germline V gene encodes CDR1 SGHTA and CDR2 FQGNSA. V shed 5 bases and J 7 bases; nucleotides not matched to a gene: 8. The CDR3 here is CASSPGLAEGNEQFF. The CDR3 nucleotides are TGTGCCAGCAGCCCCGGACTAGCGGAGGGGAATGAGCAGTTCTTC.